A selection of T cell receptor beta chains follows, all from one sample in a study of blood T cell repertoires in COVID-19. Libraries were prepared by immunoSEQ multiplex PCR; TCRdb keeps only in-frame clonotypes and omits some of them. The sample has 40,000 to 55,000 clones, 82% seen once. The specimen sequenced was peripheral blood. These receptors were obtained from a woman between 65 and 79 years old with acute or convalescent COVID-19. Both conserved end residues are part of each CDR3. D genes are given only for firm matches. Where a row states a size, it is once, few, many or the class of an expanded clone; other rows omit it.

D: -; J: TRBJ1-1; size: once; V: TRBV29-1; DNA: TGCAGCGTTGTTCCTGAGACTGAAGCTTTCTTT; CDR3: CSVVPETEAFF
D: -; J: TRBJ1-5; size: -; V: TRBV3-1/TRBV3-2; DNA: TGTGCCAGCAGCCATTCAGGGAGCAATCAGCCCCAGCATTTT; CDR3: CASSHSGSNQPQHF
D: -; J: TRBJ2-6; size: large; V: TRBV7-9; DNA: TGTGCCAGCAGCTTAGTAAACTCTGGGGCCAACGTCCTGACTTTC; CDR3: CASSLVNSGANVLTF
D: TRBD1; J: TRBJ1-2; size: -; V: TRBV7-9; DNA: TGTGCCAGCAGCTTAGTAGGACAGGGGGTCCCTCACTATGGCTACACCTTC; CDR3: CASSLVGQGVPHYGYTF
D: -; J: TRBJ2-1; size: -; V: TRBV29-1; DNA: TGCAGCGTTGAAACAATGGACACCCCCAATGAGCAGTTCTTC; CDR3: CSVETMDTPNEQFF
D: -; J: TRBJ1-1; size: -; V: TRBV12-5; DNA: TGTGCTAGTGGTCCCTCAGGGGTCGCTGAAGCTTTCTTT; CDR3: CASGPSGVAEAFF
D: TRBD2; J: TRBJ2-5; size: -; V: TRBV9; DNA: TGTGCCAGCAGCGTCACTAGCGGGTCGGAGACCCAGTACTTC; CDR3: CASSVTSGSETQYF
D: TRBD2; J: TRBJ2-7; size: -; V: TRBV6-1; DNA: TGTGCCAGCAGTGTAGCGGGAGGTCTCTCCTACGAGCAGTACTTC; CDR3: CASSVAGGLSYEQYF
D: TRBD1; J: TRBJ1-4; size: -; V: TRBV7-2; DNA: TGTGCCAGCAGCTTAGGGACAGGGAGTGAAAAACTGTTTTTT; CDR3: CASSLGTGSEKLFF
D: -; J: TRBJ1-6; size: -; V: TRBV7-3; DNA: TGTGCCAGCAGCTTAAAGGGCAGGGCGATGTTCCCGGGGGATTCACCCCTCCACTTT; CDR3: CASSLKGRAMFPGDSPLHF
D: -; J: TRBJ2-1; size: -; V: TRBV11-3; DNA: TGTGCCAGCAGCTTATCCTCTGCGGGAAAAGACAATGAGCAGTTCTTC; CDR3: CASSLSSAGKDNEQFF
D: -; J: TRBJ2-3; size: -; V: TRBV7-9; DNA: TGTGCCAGCAGCTTATTCTACACAGATACGCAGTATTTT; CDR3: CASSLFYTDTQYF
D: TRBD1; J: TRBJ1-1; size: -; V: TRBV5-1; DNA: TGCGCCAGCAGCTTGGAGCGCGGGACAGCGGGAGCTTTCTTT; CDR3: CASSLERGTAGAFF
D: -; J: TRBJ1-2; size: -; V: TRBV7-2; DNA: TGTGCCAGCAGCTTAGAGTTTGGACAGACTAACTATGGCTACACCTTC; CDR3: CASSLEFGQTNYGYTF
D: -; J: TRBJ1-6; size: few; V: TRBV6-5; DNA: TGTGCCAGCATACAGGGCGCCGGACCCCTCCACTTT; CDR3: CASIQGAGPLHF
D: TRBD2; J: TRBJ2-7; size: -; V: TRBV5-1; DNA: TGCGCCAGCAGCCCACTAGCGAGTACCTACGAGCAGTACTTC; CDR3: CASSPLASTYEQYF
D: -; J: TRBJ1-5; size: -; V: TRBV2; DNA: TGTGCCAGCGTTACTGACACAGGGTATCAGCCCCAGCATTTT; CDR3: CASVTDTGYQPQHF
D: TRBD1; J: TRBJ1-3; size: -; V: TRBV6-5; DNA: TGTGCCAGCAGGGTACAGGGGGCTGGAAACACCATATATTTT; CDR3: CASRVQGAGNTIYF
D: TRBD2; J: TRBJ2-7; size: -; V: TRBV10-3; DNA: TGTGCCATCAGTGGGGGACTAGCGGGAGCTTCTACCTACGAGCAGTACTTC; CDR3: CAISGGLAGASTYEQYF
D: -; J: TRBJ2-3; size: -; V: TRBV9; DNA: TGTGCCAGCAGCCCAAGAACAGGGTCACCCACAGATACGCAGTATTTT; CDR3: CASSPRTGSPTDTQYF
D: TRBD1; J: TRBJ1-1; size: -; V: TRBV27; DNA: TGTGCCAGCAGTTTGGGCAGGGGGGTGACTGAAGCTTTCTTT; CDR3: CASSLGRGVTEAFF
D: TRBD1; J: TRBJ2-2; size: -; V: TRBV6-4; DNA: TGTGCCAGCAGTGACTCAAGGGGGCCCGGGGAGCTGTTTTTT; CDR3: CASSDSRGPGELFF
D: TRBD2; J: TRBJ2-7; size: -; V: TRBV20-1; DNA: TGCAGTGCTAGTTTTCGGGAGGGCCTTCAGTACTTC; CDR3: CSASFREGLQYF
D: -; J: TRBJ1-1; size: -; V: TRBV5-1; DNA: TGCGCCAGCAGCTTGGCAGGAATGAACACTGAAGCTTTCTTT; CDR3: CASSLAGMNTEAFF
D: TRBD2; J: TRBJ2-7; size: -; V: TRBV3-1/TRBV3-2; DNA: TGTGCCAGCAGCCAAGGGCTAGCGGGAGTATACGAGCAGTACTTC; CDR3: CASSQGLAGVYEQYF
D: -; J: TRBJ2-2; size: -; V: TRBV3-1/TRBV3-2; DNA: TGTGCCAGCAGCCAACGGACAACTTGGGATACCGGGGAGCTGTTTTTT; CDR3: CASSQRTTWDTGELFF
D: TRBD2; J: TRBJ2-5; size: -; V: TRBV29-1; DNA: TGCAGCGTTGCCAGGTCTAGCGGGAGCTTAGGGGGAGAGACCCAGTACTTC; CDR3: CSVARSSGSLGGETQYF
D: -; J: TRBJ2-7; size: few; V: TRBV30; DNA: TGTGCCTGGGGGAAGGGGTACGAGCAGTACTTC; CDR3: CAWGKGYEQYF
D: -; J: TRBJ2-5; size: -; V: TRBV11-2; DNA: TGTGCCAGCAGCTTAGAATCGCCCCCGAGCGAGACCCAGTACTTC; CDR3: CASSLESPPSETQYF
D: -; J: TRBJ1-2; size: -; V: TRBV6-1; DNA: TGTGCCAGCAGTGACGGACAGCATGGCTACACCTTC; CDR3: CASSDGQHGYTF
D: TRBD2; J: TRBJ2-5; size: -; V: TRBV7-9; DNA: TGTGCCAGCAGTTCCGGGACTAGCCGCCAAGAGACCCAGTACTTC; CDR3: CASSSGTSRQETQYF
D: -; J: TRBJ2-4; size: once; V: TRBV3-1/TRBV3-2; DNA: TGTGCCAGCAGCCAAGAAAATCCCGGGACTTCGAGATGGAACATTCAGTACTTC; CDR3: CASSQENPGTSRWNIQYF
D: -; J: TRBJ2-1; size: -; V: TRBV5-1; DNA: TGCGCCAGCAGCTCCAAACCAGGTCAGTTCACTGGTGATGAGCAGTTCTTC; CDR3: CASSSKPGQFTGDEQFF
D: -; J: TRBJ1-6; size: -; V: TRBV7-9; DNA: TGTGCCAGCAGCTTGGGGGCTTCCTATAATTCACCCCTCCACTTT; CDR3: CASSLGASYNSPLHF
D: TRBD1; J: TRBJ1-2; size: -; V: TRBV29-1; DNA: TGCAGCGTATCGACAGGGGGCTATGGCTACACCTTC; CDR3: CSVSTGGYGYTF
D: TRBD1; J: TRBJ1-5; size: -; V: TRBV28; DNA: TGTGCCAGCAGCGCCGGGACAGATAGCAATCAGCCCCAGCATTTT; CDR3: CASSAGTDSNQPQHF
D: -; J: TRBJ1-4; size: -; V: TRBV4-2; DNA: TGTGCCAGCAGCCAAGGGGGAGATGGAGAAAAACTGTTTTTT; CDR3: CASSQGGDGEKLFF
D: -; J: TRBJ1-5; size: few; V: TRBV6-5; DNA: TGTGCCAGCAGTTACTCGTTTACGGGAAACCAGCCCCAGCATTTT; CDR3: CASSYSFTGNQPQHF
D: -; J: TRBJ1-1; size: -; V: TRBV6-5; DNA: TGTGCCAGCAGTTACTTGGTCGCCGGTGAAGCTTTCTTT; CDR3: CASSYLVAGEAFF
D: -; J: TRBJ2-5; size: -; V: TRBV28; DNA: TGTGCCAGCAGTGCTCGGGAGACCCAGTACTTC; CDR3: CASSARETQYF
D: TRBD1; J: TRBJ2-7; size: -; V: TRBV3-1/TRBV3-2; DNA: TGTGCCAGCAGCCAGCTGCACATACGGACAGGGAATAGGGGCTACGAGCAGTACTTC; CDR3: CASSQLHIRTGNRGYEQYF
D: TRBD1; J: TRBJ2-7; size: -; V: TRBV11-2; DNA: TGTGCCAGCACCCTGGTCCCAATTACAGGGGATGGTTCCTACGAGCAGTACTTC; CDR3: CASTLVPITGDGSYEQYF
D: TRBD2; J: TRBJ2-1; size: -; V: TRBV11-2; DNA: TGTGCCAGCAGCTCAGGACTAGCGGGAGGGTGGGGCAATGAGCAGTTCTTC; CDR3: CASSSGLAGGWGNEQFF
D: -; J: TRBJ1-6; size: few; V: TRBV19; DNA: TGTGCCAGTAGTTCCGGGACACGGAATAATTCACCCCTCCACTTT; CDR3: CASSSGTRNNSPLHF
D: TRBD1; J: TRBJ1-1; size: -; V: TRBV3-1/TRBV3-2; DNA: TGTGCCAGCAGCCGACAGGGCACTGAAGCTTTCTTT; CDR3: CASSRQGTEAFF
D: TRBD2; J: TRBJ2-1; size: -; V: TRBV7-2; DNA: TGTGCCAGCAGCTCCTTTGGGCGGGTTGGGACTAGCGGCCATAATGAGCAGTTCTTC; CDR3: CASSSFGRVGTSGHNEQFF
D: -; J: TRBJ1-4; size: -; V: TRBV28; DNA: TGTGCCAGCAGGCCGACAGCAGCTAATGAAAAACTGTTTTTT; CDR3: CASRPTAANEKLFF
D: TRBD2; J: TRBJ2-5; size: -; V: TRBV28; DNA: TGTGCCAGCAGTTTGTGGGGCGGGAGGGCCGAAGAGACCCAGTACTTC; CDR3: CASSLWGGRAEETQYF
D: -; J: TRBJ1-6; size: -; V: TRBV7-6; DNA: TGTGCCAGCAGCTTAGCGCCCATCGGGGGGACCAATAATTCACCCCTCCACTTT; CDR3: CASSLAPIGGTNNSPLHF
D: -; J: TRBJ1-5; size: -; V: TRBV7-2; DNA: TGTGCCAGCAGCTTAGATTCTGGGGGCGGGCAGCCCCAGCATTTT; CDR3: CASSLDSGGGQPQHF
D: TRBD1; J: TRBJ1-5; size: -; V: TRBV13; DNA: TGTGCCAGCAGCTTAGGGGGACAGAATCAGCCCCAGCATTTT; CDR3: CASSLGGQNQPQHF
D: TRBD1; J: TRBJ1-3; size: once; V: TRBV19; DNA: TGTGCCAGTAGTATGGGACAGTCAATCTCTGGAAACACCATATATTTT; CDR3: CASSMGQSISGNTIYF
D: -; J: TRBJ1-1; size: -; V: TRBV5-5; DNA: TGTGCCAGCAGCCTTTCAGGGCGGATGAACACTGAAGCTTTCTTT; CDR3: CASSLSGRMNTEAFF